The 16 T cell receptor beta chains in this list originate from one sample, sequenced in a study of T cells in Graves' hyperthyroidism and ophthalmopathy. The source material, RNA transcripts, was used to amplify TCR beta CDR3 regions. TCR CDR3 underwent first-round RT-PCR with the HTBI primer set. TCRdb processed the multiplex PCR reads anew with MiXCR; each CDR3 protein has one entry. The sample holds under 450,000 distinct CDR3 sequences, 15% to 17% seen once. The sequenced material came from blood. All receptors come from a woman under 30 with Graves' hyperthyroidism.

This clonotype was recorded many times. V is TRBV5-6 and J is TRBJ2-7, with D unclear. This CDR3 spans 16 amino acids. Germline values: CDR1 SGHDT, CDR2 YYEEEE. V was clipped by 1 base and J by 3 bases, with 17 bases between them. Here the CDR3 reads CASSLSEAIVLYEQYF. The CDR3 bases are TGTGCCAGCAGCTTGTCAGAAGCGATCGTCCTCTACGAGCAGTACTTC.

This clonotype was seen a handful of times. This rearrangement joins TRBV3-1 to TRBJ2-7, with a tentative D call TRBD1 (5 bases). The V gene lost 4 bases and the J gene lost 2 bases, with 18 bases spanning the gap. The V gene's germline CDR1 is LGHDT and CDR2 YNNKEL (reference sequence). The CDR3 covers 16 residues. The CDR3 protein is CASSPGGQGVPYEQYF. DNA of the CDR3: TGTGCCAGCAGCCCCGGTGGCCAGGGTGTACCCTACGAGCAGTACTTC.

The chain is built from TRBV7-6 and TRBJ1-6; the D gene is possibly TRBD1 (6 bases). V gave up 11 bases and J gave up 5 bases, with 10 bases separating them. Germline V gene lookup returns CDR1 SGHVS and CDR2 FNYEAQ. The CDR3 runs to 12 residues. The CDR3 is CAVGGNNSPLHF. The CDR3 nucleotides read TGTGCCGTAGGGGGTAATAATTCACCCCTCCACTTT. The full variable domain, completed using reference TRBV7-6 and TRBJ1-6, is GAGVSQSPRYKVTKRGQDVALRCDPISGHVSLYWYRQALGQGPEFLTYFNYEAQQDKSGLPNDRFSAERPEGSISTLTIQRTEQRDSAMYRCAVGGNNSPLHFGNGTRLTVT.

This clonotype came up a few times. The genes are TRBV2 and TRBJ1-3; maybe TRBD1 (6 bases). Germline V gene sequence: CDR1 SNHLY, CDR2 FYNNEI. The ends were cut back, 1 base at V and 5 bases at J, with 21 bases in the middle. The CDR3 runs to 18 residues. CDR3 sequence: CASSEDGGVGGNRNTIYF. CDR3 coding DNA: TGTGCCAGCAGTGAAGATGGGGGTGTAGGGGGTAATAGAAACACCATATATTTT.

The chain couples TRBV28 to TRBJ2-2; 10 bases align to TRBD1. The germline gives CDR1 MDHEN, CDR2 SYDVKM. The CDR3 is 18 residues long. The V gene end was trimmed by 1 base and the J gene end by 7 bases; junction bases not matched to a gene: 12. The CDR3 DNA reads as TGTGCCAGCAGTTTATCGATCCCGGGACAGGGGTTCGACGGGGAGCTGTTTTTT. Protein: CASSLSIPGQGFDGELFF. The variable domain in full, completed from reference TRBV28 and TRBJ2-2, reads DVKVTQSSRYLVKRTGEKVFLECVQDMDHENMFWYRQDPGLGLRLIYFSYDVKMKEKGDIPEGYSVSREKKERFSLILESASTNQTSMYLCASSLSIPGQGFDGELFFGEGSRLTVL.

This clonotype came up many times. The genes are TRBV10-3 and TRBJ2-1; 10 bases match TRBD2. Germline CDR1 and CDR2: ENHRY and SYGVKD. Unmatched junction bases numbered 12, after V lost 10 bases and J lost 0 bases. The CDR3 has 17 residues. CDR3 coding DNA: TGTGCCAGCCTTCCGGGACTAGCGTTCAACTCCTACAATGAGCAGTTCTTC. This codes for CASLPGLAFNSYNEQFF.

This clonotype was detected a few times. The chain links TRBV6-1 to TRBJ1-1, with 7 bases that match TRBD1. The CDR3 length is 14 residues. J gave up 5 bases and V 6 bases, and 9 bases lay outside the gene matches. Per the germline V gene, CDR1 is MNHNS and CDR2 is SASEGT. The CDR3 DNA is TGTGCCAGCAGCCCCGGGACAGCTGTGACTGAAGCTTTCTTT. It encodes CASSPGTAVTEAFF.

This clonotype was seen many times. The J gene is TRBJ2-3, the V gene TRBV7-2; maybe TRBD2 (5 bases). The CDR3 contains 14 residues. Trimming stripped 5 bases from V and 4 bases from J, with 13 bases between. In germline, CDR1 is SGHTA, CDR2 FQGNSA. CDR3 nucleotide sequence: TGTGCCAGCAGCCGCCCGGGGAGCGCAGATACGCAGTATTTT. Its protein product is CASSRPGSADTQYF.

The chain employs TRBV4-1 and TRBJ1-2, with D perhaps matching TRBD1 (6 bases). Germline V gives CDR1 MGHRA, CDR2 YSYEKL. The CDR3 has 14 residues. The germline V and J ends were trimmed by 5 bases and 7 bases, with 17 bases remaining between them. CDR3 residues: CASSFNQGLGGYTF. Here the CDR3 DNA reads TGCGCCAGCAGCTTTAATCAGGGGTTGGGTGGCTACACCTTC.

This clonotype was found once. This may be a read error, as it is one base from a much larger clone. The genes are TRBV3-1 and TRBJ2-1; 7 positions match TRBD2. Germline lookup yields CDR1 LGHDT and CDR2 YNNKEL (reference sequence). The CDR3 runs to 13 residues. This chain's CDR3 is CASTRLADNGQFF. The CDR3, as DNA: TGTGCCAGCACCCGGCTAGCGGATAATGGGCAGTTCTTC.

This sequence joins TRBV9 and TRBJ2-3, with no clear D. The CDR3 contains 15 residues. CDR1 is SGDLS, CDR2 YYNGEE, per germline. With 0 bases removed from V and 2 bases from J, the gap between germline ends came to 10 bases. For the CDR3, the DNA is TGTGCCAGCAGCGTAGATCACATACCCACAGATACGCAGTATTTT. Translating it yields CASSVDHIPTDTQYF. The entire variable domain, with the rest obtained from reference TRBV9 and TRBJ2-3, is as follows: DSGVTQTPKHLITATGQRVTLRCSPRSGDLSVYWYQQSLDQGLQFLIQYYNGEERAKGNILERFSAQQFPDLHSELNLSSLELGDSALYFCASSVDHIPTDTQYFGPGTRLTVL.

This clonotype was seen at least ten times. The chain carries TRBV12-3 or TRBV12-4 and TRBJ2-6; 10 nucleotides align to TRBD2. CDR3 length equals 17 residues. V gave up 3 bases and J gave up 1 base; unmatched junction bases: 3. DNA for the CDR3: TGTGCCAGCAGTTTCATTAGCGGGAGGTCTGGGGCCAACGTCCTGACTTTC. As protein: CASSFISGRSGANVLTF.

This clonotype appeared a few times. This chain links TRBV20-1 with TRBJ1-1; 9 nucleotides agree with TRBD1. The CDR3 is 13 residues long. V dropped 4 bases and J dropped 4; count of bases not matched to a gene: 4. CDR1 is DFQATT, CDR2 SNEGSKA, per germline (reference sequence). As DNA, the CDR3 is TGCAGTGCTAAGGGGGACAGGGCCACTGAAGCTTTCTTT. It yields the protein CSAKGDRATEAFF.

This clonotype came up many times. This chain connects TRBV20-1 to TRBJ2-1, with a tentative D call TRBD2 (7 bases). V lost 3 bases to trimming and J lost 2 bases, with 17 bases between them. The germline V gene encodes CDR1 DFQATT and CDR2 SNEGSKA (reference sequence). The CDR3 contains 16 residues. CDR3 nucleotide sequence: TGCAGTGCTAGGGTAAAGGGCGGGGGCACCTACAATGAGCAGTTCTTC. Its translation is CSARVKGGGTYNEQFF.

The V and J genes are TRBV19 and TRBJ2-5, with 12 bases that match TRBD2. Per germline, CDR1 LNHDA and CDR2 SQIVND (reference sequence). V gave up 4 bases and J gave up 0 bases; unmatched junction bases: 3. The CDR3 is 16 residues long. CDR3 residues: CASSNGLAGHQETQYF. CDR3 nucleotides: TGTGCCAGTAGTAACGGACTAGCGGGACACCAAGAGACCCAGTACTTC.

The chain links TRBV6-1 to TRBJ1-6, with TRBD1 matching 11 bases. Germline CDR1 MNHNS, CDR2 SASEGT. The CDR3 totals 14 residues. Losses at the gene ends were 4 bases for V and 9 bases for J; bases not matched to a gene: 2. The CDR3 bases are TGTGCCAGCAGTGCCGGGACAGGGGGTTCACCCCTCCACTTT. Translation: CASSAGTGGSPLHF.